Listed below are T cell receptor beta chains from one sample, sequenced in a study of blood T cell repertoires in COVID-19. Here immunoSEQ multiplex PCR was the method, and the copy in TCRdb shows in-frame clones only, minus some. The sample has 240,000 or so clones, around 80% seen once. The sample taken for sequencing was peripheral blood. These receptors were obtained from a woman younger than 30 with acute or convalescent COVID-19. Each CDR3 is given with its conserved first and last residue. D genes are given only for firm matches. Size tells how often a clone was seen (once, few, many) or the class of an expanded clone, and some rows leave it out.

D | J | V | size | CDR3 | DNA
- | TRBJ2-5 | TRBV9 | few | CASSVQGGETQYF | TGTGCCAGCAGCGTTCAGGGAGGAGAGACCCAGTACTTC
- | TRBJ2-3 | TRBV5-6 | - | CASSKGGMVADTQYF | TGTGCCAGCAGCAAAGGGGGTATGGTTGCAGATACGCAGTATTTT
- | TRBJ2-3 | TRBV27 | once | CASREGGTDTQYF | TGTGCCAGCAGGGAGGGTGGGACAGATACGCAGTATTTT
- | TRBJ1-1 | TRBV5-1 | - | CASSWGTSAEAFF | TGCGCCAGCAGCTGGGGGACATCTGCTGAAGCTTTCTTT
TRBD1 | TRBJ1-5 | TRBV18 | - | CASSPGGQGPQPQHF | TGTGCCAGCTCACCTGGAGGACAGGGGCCTCAGCCCCAGCATTTT
- | TRBJ2-7 | TRBV15 | many | CATSPRGLVSPAYEQYF | TGTGCCACCAGCCCCCGCGGTCTAGTGTCCCCAGCCTACGAGCAGTACTTC
TRBD2 | TRBJ2-7 | TRBV9 | few | CASSVGLAGEYEQYF | TGTGCCAGCAGCGTAGGCCTAGCGGGAGAGTACGAGCAGTACTTC
TRBD1 | TRBJ2-1 | TRBV28 | - | CASSLSPQGVYNEQFF | TGTGCCAGCAGTTTATCCCCGCAGGGGGTATACAATGAGCAGTTCTTC
TRBD1 | TRBJ1-2 | TRBV19 | - | CASLGARGGAYGYTF | TGTGCCAGCCTAGGGGCTCGAGGGGGCGCCTATGGCTACACCTTC
TRBD2 | TRBJ2-5 | TRBV27 | once | CASSFLREGETQYF | TGTGCCAGCAGTTTCCTTCGGGAGGGGGAGACCCAGTACTTC
- | TRBJ1-1 | TRBV28 | - | CALRENTEAFF | TGTGCCCTCCGGGAGAACACTGAAGCTTTCTTT
- | TRBJ1-2 | TRBV7-8 | - | CASSLGGQGLSYGYTF | TGTGCCAGCAGCTTAGGGGGTCAGGGGTTGAGCTATGGCTACACCTTC
- | TRBJ2-6 | TRBV7-3 | - | CASSPFLGPYTPTSGANVLTF | TGTGCCAGCAGCCCGTTCCTGGGGCCCTACACTCCGACCTCTGGGGCCAACGTCCTGACTTTC
TRBD1 | TRBJ1-5 | TRBV19 | - | CASSNRQGTGNQPQHF | TGTGCCAGTAGTAATCGACAGGGGACGGGGAATCAGCCCCAGCATTTT
TRBD1 | TRBJ2-1 | TRBV7-3 | - | CASSAGQGPYNEQFF | TGTGCCAGCAGCGCGGGACAGGGTCCCTACAATGAGCAGTTCTTC
TRBD2 | TRBJ2-7 | TRBV7-2 | - | CASSTGLAASYEQYF | TGTGCCAGCAGCACCGGACTAGCTGCATCCTACGAGCAGTACTTC
TRBD2 | TRBJ2-7 | TRBV2 | - | CASSVAGGSSYEQYF | TGTGCCAGCAGTGTAGCGGGAGGGAGCTCCTACGAGCAGTACTTC
- | TRBJ2-2 | TRBV18 | - | CASSPAAITGELFF | TGTGCCAGCTCACCGGCGGCAATCACCGGGGAGCTGTTTTTT
- | TRBJ1-5 | TRBV4-3 | - | CASSPGTFEHSNQPQHF | TGCGCCAGCAGCCCCGGGACATTCGAACATAGCAATCAGCCCCAGCATTTT
- | TRBJ1-5 | TRBV3-1/TRBV3-2 | - | CASSQQVSNQPQHF | TGTGCCAGCAGCCAACAGGTTAGCAATCAGCCCCAGCATTTT
TRBD1 | TRBJ1-1 | TRBV5-1 | - | CASSSQGTNTEAFF | TGCGCCAGCAGCTCACAGGGGACGAACACTGAAGCTTTCTTT
- | TRBJ2-7 | TRBV2 | - | CASRPTHYEQYF | TGTGCCAGCAGGCCTACCCACTACGAGCAGTACTTC
- | TRBJ1-2 | TRBV9 | - | CASSVGAVPYGYTF | TGTGCCAGCAGCGTAGGGGCTGTTCCTTATGGCTACACCTTC
- | TRBJ2-7 | TRBV19 | - | CASSRGTWGSYEQYF | TGTGCCAGTAGTAGGGGCACGTGGGGCTCCTACGAGCAGTACTTC
TRBD1 | TRBJ1-4 | TRBV5-4 | - | CASSLARGVREKLFF | TGTGCCAGCAGCTTGGCCAGGGGGGTGAGGGAAAAACTGTTTTTT
TRBD2 | TRBJ2-1 | TRBV6-4 | - | CASSDSGTSGYNEQFF | TGTGCCAGCAGTGACTCCGGGACTAGCGGCTATAATGAGCAGTTCTTC
- | TRBJ1-2 | TRBV29-1 | - | CSVWEAAYGYTF | TGCAGCGTTTGGGAGGCAGCCTATGGCTACACCTTC
TRBD2 | TRBJ2-3 | TRBV6-4 | - | CASSQSGGSTDTQYF | TGTGCCAGCAGTCAAAGCGGGGGAAGCACAGATACGCAGTATTTT
- | TRBJ2-3 | TRBV25-1 | - | CASSESGADSGPDTQYF | TGTGCCAGCAGTGAATCCGGGGCGGACAGTGGGCCAGATACGCAGTATTTT
TRBD1 | TRBJ2-7 | TRBV29-1 | - | CSVEGTGGEQYF | TGCAGCGTTGAAGGGACAGGGGGCGAGCAGTACTTC
TRBD1 | TRBJ2-7 | TRBV27 | - | CASSVPGQDSGHYEQYF | TGTGCCAGCAGCGTCCCGGGACAGGACTCCGGTCACTACGAGCAGTACTTC
TRBD1 | TRBJ2-7 | TRBV19 | - | CASRGQGSYEQYF | TGTGCCAGTAGGGGACAGGGGAGCTACGAGCAGTACTTC
TRBD1 | TRBJ2-7 | TRBV9 | many | CASSVRTGDHEQYF | TGTGCCAGCAGCGTCCGGACAGGGGATCACGAGCAGTACTTC
- | TRBJ1-3 | TRBV5-1 | - | CASSLTTGLLSGNTIYF | TGCGCCAGCAGCTTGACGACAGGCCTTTTGTCTGGAAACACCATATATTTT
- | TRBJ1-5 | TRBV10-2 | - | CASSESRRNSNQPQHF | TGCGCCAGCAGTGAGTCGCGCAGGAATAGCAATCAGCCCCAGCATTTT
- | TRBJ2-3 | TRBV6-2/TRBV6-3 | - | CASSYKEKDTQYF | TGTGCCAGCAGTTACAAGGAGAAAGATACGCAGTATTTT